A selection of T cell receptor beta chains follows, all from one sample in a study of HIV-infected children after antiretroviral therapy interruption. Via MiXCR, TCRdb re-called the 3' RACE reads, giving one row per CDR3 protein. The sample includes about 89,000 distinct CDR3 sequences, about 7.2% seen only once; the top ten take around 1.1%. The sequenced sample was CD45RA+ CD4+ T cells from PBMCs, pooled from several time points, obtained from a donor given antiretroviral therapy, either interrupted or continuous. These receptors were obtained from a pool of human donors with HIV. Both conserved end residues are trimmed from each CDR3.

TRBJ2-7 | TRBV28 | ASRSGTWPHEQY
TRBJ2-5 | TRBV5-6 | ASSLAAEETQY
TRBJ2-3 | TRBV6-5 | ASSYAAGITDTQY
TRBJ2-3 | TRBV25-1 | ARSPTGAREDTQY
TRBJ1-2 | TRBV24-1 | ATSDDGLYGYT
TRBJ1-6 | TRBV19 | ASSTTLIGSPLH
TRBJ2-3 | TRBV7-6 | ASSFVELSTDTQY
TRBJ1-1 | TRBV11-2 | ASSLEGTTEAF
TRBJ2-1 | TRBV24-1 | ATRATDYNEQF
TRBJ1-1 | TRBV29-1 | SVPTENTEAF
TRBJ2-1 | TRBV18 | ASSFSGRMDEQF
TRBJ2-3 | TRBV30 | AWSSGRYPTDTQY
TRBJ1-1 | TRBV10-1 | ASSGQMNTEAF
TRBJ1-5 | TRBV19 | ASSILLTTDPYSNQPQH
TRBJ2-7 | TRBV20-1 | SARGDRGPYEQY
TRBJ1-2 | TRBV6-5 | ASRAGTGGAGGYT
TRBJ2-3 | TRBV5-1 | ASKLGLAGTDTQY
TRBJ2-5 | TRBV5-1 | ASSFSQRVIQETQY
TRBJ1-6 | TRBV9 | ASSAQDRITNSPLH
TRBJ1-2 | TRBV21-1 | ASSKTVYGYT
TRBJ2-4 | TRBV7-9 | AVPGELAKNIQY
TRBJ2-1 | TRBV20-1 | SARAGGTTYNEQF
TRBJ2-7 | TRBV11-2 | ASSFPGHEQY
TRBJ2-6 | TRBV5-1 | ASRSSFSGANVLT
TRBJ2-1 | TRBV11-2 | ASSLGLLLAGGPPRNEQF
TRBJ1-1 | TRBV29-1 | SVRTWGTEAF
TRBJ1-1 | TRBV12-3/TRBV12-4 | ASRTVAGNEAF
TRBJ1-4 | TRBV30 | AWSRISTNEKLF
TRBJ2-5 | TRBV12-3/TRBV12-4 | ASSLGTGYKWETQY
TRBJ1-1 | TRBV12-3/TRBV12-4 | ASSEGHGNTEAF
TRBJ2-1 | TRBV19 | ASSVQRGGTYNEQF
TRBJ2-1 | TRBV20-1 | SARFAYNEQF
TRBJ1-4 | TRBV28 | ASSLSLSGKEKLF
TRBJ1-4 | TRBV6-2/TRBV6-3 | ASSYSSFGSEKLF
TRBJ2-5 | TRBV6-4 | ASSDVDRDTQY
TRBJ2-7 | TRBV28 | ASSLSGLALSYEQY
TRBJ2-2 | TRBV2 | ASRRATGGLF
TRBJ2-3 | TRBV12-3/TRBV12-4 | ASSPSKTQY
TRBJ1-5 | TRBV27 | ASSFLSDSNQPQH
TRBJ2-2 | TRBV11-2 | ASRTLNTGELF
TRBJ1-2 | TRBV6-1 | ASFRGSNYGYT
TRBJ2-3 | TRBV12-3/TRBV12-4 | ASSVRDTTDTQY
TRBJ2-7 | TRBV7-8 | ASSQGGYSYEQY
TRBJ2-7 | TRBV5-6 | ASSLAGGAYEQY
TRBJ1-5 | TRBV6-1 | ASSDSGVNQPQH
TRBJ1-5 | TRBV9 | ASSVDAGSQPQH
TRBJ2-1 | TRBV7-2 | ASSLVSGGRNEQF
TRBJ1-2 | TRBV29-1 | SVGRTKYGYT
TRBJ2-3 | TRBV3-1 | ASSHPGLAGGTQY
TRBJ1-1 | TRBV6-1 | ASSVRERYTEAF